These 11 T cell receptor beta chains were all obtained from the same sample, sequenced in a study of breast tumors, draining lymph nodes, adjacent tissues. The lymph nodes were axillary draining lymph nodes from breast cancer patients. TCRdb processed the multiplex PCR reads anew with MiXCR; each CDR3 protein has one entry. The sample lists about 230,000 distinct CDR3 sequences; roughly 30% were seen once. The material sequenced was axillary lymph node tissue. These receptors originate from a female donor with breast cancer. Some clones in this sample may be carry-over from other donors' samples.

This clonotype was counted ten times or more. The chain links TRBV28 to TRBJ2-2; 9 bases match TRBD1. This CDR3 comprises 16 residues. CDR1 is MDHEN, CDR2 SYDVKM, per germline. V was pared by 6 bases and J by 5 bases, with 10 bases of the junction left unmatched. The CDR3 is CASRGTGTGRTGELFF. CDR3 DNA: TGTGCCAGCAGGGGGACCGGGACAGGGCGAACCGGGGAGCTGTTTTTT. Looking up the rest from reference TRBV28 and TRBJ2-2 gives the full variable domain: DVKVTQSSRYLVKRTGEKVFLECVQDMDHENMFWYRQDPGLGLRLIYFSYDVKMKEKGDIPEGYSVSREKKERFSLILESASTNQTSMYLCASRGTGTGRTGELFFGEGSRLTVL.

On this clonotype: One junction end disagrees with the germline gene, perhaps due to a read error. The genes are TRBV15 and TRBJ2-7; 14 bases line up with TRBD2. This CDR3 region has 17 residues. Looked up from germline, CDR1 is LNHNV and CDR2 is YYDKDF (reference sequence). The CDR3 DNA reads as TGTGCCACCAGCAGAGGACTAGCGGGAGGGCCCTCCTACGAGCAGCACTTC. Translating gives CATSRGLAGGPSYEQHF.

This chain joins TRBV7-9 and TRBJ2-5; 8 positions match TRBD2. This CDR3 contains 17 residues. CDR1 SEHNR and CDR2 FQNEAQ come from the germline V gene (reference sequence). J was trimmed by 4 bases and V by 5 bases; bases with no gene match: 15. This CDR3 is CASSLRATGRAGETQYF. In DNA form, the CDR3 reads TGTGCCAGCAGCCTTCGAGCAACCGGGAGGGCCGGAGAGACCCAGTACTTC.

This clonotype has just a few counts. This sequence may be a read error, since a much larger clone differs from it by one base. CDR3 sequence (DNA): TGCAGTGGGCCCGGGACTAGCGGCTACGCGCAGTACTTC. This sequence encodes CSGPGTSGYAQYF. V and J are TRBV20-1 and TRBJ2-7; 11 bases align to TRBD2. Germline values: CDR1 DFQATT, CDR2 SNEGSKA (reference sequence). The CDR3 consists of 13 residues.

This clonotype was detected many times. The chain links TRBV28 to TRBJ1-6; D is uncertain. The CDR3 spans 16 residues. V dropped 5 bases and J dropped 4 bases, with 15 bases sitting between them. Germline CDR1 is MDHEN and CDR2 is SYDVKM. The CDR3 sequence is CASSPLGTDYNSPLHF. The DNA for the CDR3 is TGTGCCAGCAGTCCACTGGGCACCGATTATAATTCACCCCTCCACTTT.

This clonotype was counted at least ten times. V and J are TRBV5-6 and TRBJ2-2, with a possible D match to TRBD2 (6 bases). The CDR3 is 14 amino acids. V shed 4 bases and J shed 1 base, with 8 bases lying between them. Germline V gene data show CDR1 as SGHDT and CDR2 as YYEEEE. The CDR3 loop is CASSQTRNTGELFF. The DNA of the CDR3 is TGTGCCAGCAGCCAGACTAGGAACACCGGGGAGCTGTTTTTT. Variable domain in full (rest from reference TRBV5-6 and TRBJ2-2): DAGVTQSPTHLIKTRGQQVTLRCSPKSGHDTVSWYQQALGQGPQFIFQYYEEEERQRGNFPDRFSGHQFPNYSSELNVNALLLGDSALYLCASSQTRNTGELFFGEGSRLTVL.

In its sample, this clonotype was seen many times. The chain joins TRBV7-8 to TRBJ2-3, with 7 bases aligning to TRBD2. V lost 4 bases and J lost 6; bases outside the gene matches: 7. Germline CDR1 SGHVS, CDR2 FQNEAQ. The CDR3 totals 14 residues. CDR3 in amino acids: CASSWLGGSDTQYF. The CDR3 DNA sequence: TGTGCCAGCAGCTGGCTGGGAGGGAGCGATACGCAGTATTTT.

This clonotype was counted many times. The chain joins TRBV20-1 to TRBJ2-5; 10 bases are a match to TRBD2. The CDR3 totals 13 residues. CDR1 and CDR2 from the germline V gene are DFQATT and SNEGSKA (reference sequence). The CDR3 DNA follows: TGCAGGGTACCTAGCGGGAGAGGAGAGACCCAGTACTTC. Translating gives CRVPSGRGETQYF.

The CDR3 reads CASSLGTGMNTEAFF. The CDR3 bases are TGTGCCAGCAGCTTAGGGACGGGGATGAACACTGAAGCTTTCTTT. The rearrangement joins TRBV7-9 to TRBJ1-1; D call uncertain. The germline V and J ends were trimmed by 1 base and 0 bases, with 9 bases remaining between them. Germline assignment: CDR1 SEHNR and CDR2 FQNEAQ (reference sequence). The CDR3 is made up of 15 amino acids.

The table lists this clonotype with many counts. A much larger clone differs from this one at a single base, so this may be a read error. The V and J genes are TRBV6-5 and TRBJ1-6; D remains unclear. From germline, CDR1 is MNHEY and CDR2 SVGAGI. The CDR3 contains 16 residues. The V gene lost 6 bases and the J gene lost 6 bases, with 18 bases spanning the gap. CDR3 nucleotides: TGTGCCAGCAGCCTCGGCATAGGGAGGCTTAATTCACCCCTCCACTTT. Protein: CASSLGIGRLNSPLHF.

V usage is TRBV9 and J usage is TRBJ1-6, with D possibly TRBD1 on 6 matching bases. The CDR3 extends over 17 amino acids. V was clipped by 6 bases and J by 3 bases, with 19 bases between them. Germline V gene lookup returns CDR1 SGDLS and CDR2 YYNGEE. Here the CDR3 DNA reads TGTGCCAGCATCCCACCACCGGGACACTTCTATAATTCACCCCTCCACTTT. The encoded protein is CASIPPPGHFYNSPLHF. The variable domain in full, completed from reference TRBV9 and TRBJ1-6, reads DSGVTQTPKHLITATGQRVTLRCSPRSGDLSVYWYQQSLDQGLQFLIQYYNGEERAKGNILERFSAQQFPDLHSELNLSSLELGDSALYFCASIPPPGHFYNSPLHFGNGTRLTVT.